This is a list of T cell receptor beta chains from one sample in a study of glioma-infiltrating T cells after dendritic cell vaccination. Repertoires were generated with immunoSEQ multiplex PCR, while TCRdb's copy carries only in-frame clones and drops some. The sample holds about 82,000 clones, 70% to 90% seen once. The sample consisted of blood, taken before dendritic cell vaccination. The receptor source for this set is a human donor with glioblastoma. The CDR3 runs from the conserved cysteine through the conserved F or W. A D gene is named only where the DNA matches it firmly. Rows may omit the clone size; those that give it use once, few, many or a size class.

TRBD2	TRBV5-1	.	TRBJ2-1	CASSFSGSDEQFF	TGCGCCAGCAGCTTTAGCGGGAGCGATGAGCAGTTCTTC
TRBD1	TRBV5-1	.	TRBJ1-5	CASSTGESNQPQHF	TGCGCCAGCAGTACAGGGGAAAGCAATCAGCCCCAGCATTTT
TRBD1	TRBV30	.	TRBJ2-5	CAWTPGQGARGQYF	TGTGCCTGGACGCCGGGACAGGGGGCGCGTGGCCAGTACTTC
TRBD1	TRBV28	.	TRBJ1-5	CASSTEDRVGNQPQHF	TGTGCCAGCAGTACGGAGGACAGGGTCGGTAATCAGCCCCAGCATTTT
.	TRBV7-8	.	TRBJ1-5	CASSHSGDNQPQHF	TGTGCCAGCAGCCATTCGGGGGACAATCAGCCCCAGCATTTT
.	TRBV19	.	TRBJ1-3	CASSTRAGNTIYF	TGTGCCAGTAGTACCAGGGCTGGAAACACCATATATTTT
.	TRBV29-1	.	TRBJ2-5	CSVEEPAGLETQYF	TGCAGCGTTGAAGAGCCGGCAGGACTCGAGACCCAGTACTTC
.	TRBV4-1	.	TRBJ1-6	CASSQENRPFNSYNSPLHF	TGCGCCAGCAGCCAAGAAAACAGACCTTTTAACTCCTATAATTCACCCCTCCACTTT
.	TRBV4-1	once	TRBJ2-5	CASSPTGFQETQYF	TGCGCCAGCAGCCCGACAGGTTTCCAAGAGACCCAGTACTTC
.	TRBV5-4	once	TRBJ2-2	CASSRGTSGMGELFF	TGTGCCAGCAGCCGTGGGACTTCGGGGATGGGGGAGCTGTTTTTT